Reported below is one T cell receptor beta chain. Its target is not known. This sample is part of a study of shared clonotypes between healthy human individuals. Findings of the study overall: Estimated richness values were generally larger in naive subsets than in memory subsets.

Germline V CDR1 and CDR2: LNHNV, YYDKDF (reference sequence). The length of the CDR3 is 18 residues. V lost 2 bases, J lost 2 bases, and 6 bases stayed unmatched. The assay used deep level. Data came from immunoSEQ multiplex PCR; TCRdb stores just in-frame clones and leaves some out. The table includes roughly 660,000 clones, 90% detected once. This rearrangement joins TRBV15 to TRBJ2-2; 12 bases line up with TRBD2. The sequenced sample consisted of memory CD8+ T cells from PBMCs. Subset noted: CD45RO+ cells pooled with CCR7-negative TemRA cells. This TCR was recovered from a man between 18 and 29 years old in good health. Some clones in this sample may be carry-over from other donors' samples. CDR3: CATSRKELAGGNTGELFF. Written as DNA, the CDR3 is TGTGCCACCAGCAGAAAAGAACTAGCGGGAGGCAACACCGGGGAGCTGTTTTTT. Combining the CDR3 with reference TRBV15 and TRBJ2-2 gives the whole variable domain DAMVIQNPRYQVTQFGKPVTLSCSQTLNHNVMYWYQQKSSQAPKLLFHYYDKDFNNEADTPDNFQSRRPNTSFCFLDIRSPGLGDTAMYLCATSRKELAGGNTGELFFGEGSRLTVL.